A single sample is the source of the 15 T cell receptor beta chains below, sequenced in a study of blood T cells in healthy people across ages. Primers used in a second PCR of about 7 to 11 cycles were a sample-barcoded 5' primer and a J-beta primer mix. TCRdb reprocessed the 5' RACE reads via MiXCR and lists one record per CDR3 protein. The data hold about 1 million distinct CDR3 sequences, with more than 40% observed a single time. Material: blood. The receptors here all came from a woman aged 55-70 years in good health.

V and J are TRBV5-1 and TRBJ2-3; the D is unclear. V dropped 4 bases and J dropped 2 bases, with 11 bases sitting between them. The CDR3 loop spans 14 amino acids. Germline assignment: CDR1 SGHRS and CDR2 YFSETQ. The CDR3 spells CASSPPRPTDTQYF. DNA of the CDR3: TGCGCCAGCAGCCCCCCACGGCCCACAGATACGCAGTATTTT.

This clonotype appeared a few times. DNA for the CDR3: TGCGCCAGCAGCGTAGACAGGGGAGGGACAGATACGCAGTATTTT. Translating it yields CASSVDRGGTDTQYF. The gene calls are TRBV5-1 and TRBJ2-3; weak D call: TRBD1 (8 bases). Germline V gene lookup returns CDR1 SGHRS and CDR2 YFSETQ. The CDR3 covers 15 residues. Trimming removed 4 bases at V and 3 bases at J, with 15 bases between.

V usage is TRBV20-1 and J usage is TRBJ2-5, with 7 bases matching TRBD1. The closer fit of TRBJ2-7 to the DNA end suggests the J call may be wrong. This CDR3 spans 13 amino acids. Germline V gene sequence: CDR1 DFQATT, CDR2 SNEGSKA (reference sequence). The CDR3 DNA reads TGCAGTGTTCTAAGGGACAGAACCCGCGAGCAGTACTTC. Translation: CSVLRDRTREQYF.

The CDR3 protein is CASSLADRPGTGKGYEQYF. DNA of the CDR3: TGTGCCAGCAGCTTAGCCGACAGACCCGGGACAGGGAAAGGGTACGAGCAGTACTTC. The chain links TRBV7-9 to TRBJ2-7; 9 bases align to TRBD1. The CDR3 is 19 residues long. J gave up 4 bases and V 0 bases, and 16 bases lay outside the gene matches. Germline values: CDR1 SEHNR, CDR2 FQNEAQ (reference sequence).

Worth noting for this clonotype: Possible read error: a much larger clone is one base away. The J gene is TRBJ2-1, the V gene TRBV7-3, with D possibly matching TRBD2 (6 bases). The end of the DNA is better explained by TRBJ2-7, so the J call may be wrong. In germline, CDR1 is SGHTA, CDR2 FQGTGA. CDR3 length equals 18 residues. The CDR3 spells CASSGRLVVASSYNEQYF. CDR3 coding DNA: TGTGCCAGCAGCGGCCGACTAGTGGTAGCGAGCTCCTACAATGAGCAGTACTTC.

The V gene is TRBV20-1, the J gene TRBJ2-5; TRBD2 might be the D (6 bases). Germline V gene lookup returns CDR1 DFQATT and CDR2 SNEGSKA (reference sequence). This CDR3 is built from 13 residues. CDR3 sequence: CSSVRGLQETQYF. CDR3 nucleotides: TGCAGCTCGGTGCGGGGCCTTCAAGAGACCCAGTACTTC.

In this sample, this clonotype turned up a few times. This chain connects TRBV9 to TRBJ2-7; perhaps TRBD1 as D (7 bases). This CDR3 is 15 amino acids long. V was clipped by 4 bases and J by 4 bases, with 18 bases between them. Germline V gene data show CDR1 as SGDLS and CDR2 as YYNGEE. CDR3 residues: CASSPGGNVGYEQYF. As DNA, the CDR3 is TGTGCCAGCAGCCCAGGGGGGAATGTGGGTTACGAGCAGTACTTC. Full variable domain (remainder filled in from reference TRBV9 and TRBJ2-7): DSGVTQTPKHLITATGQRVTLRCSPRSGDLSVYWYQQSLDQGLQFLIQYYNGEERAKGNILERFSAQQFPDLHSELNLSSLELGDSALYFCASSPGGNVGYEQYFGPGTRLTVT.

The J gene is TRBJ2-3, the V gene TRBV5-6, with 11 nucleotides matching TRBD2. From germline, CDR1 is SGHDT and CDR2 YYEEEE. With 6 bases clipped from V and 5 bases from J, the junction kept 14 bases outside the gene matches. The CDR3 loop spans 17 amino acids. Written as DNA, the CDR3 is TGTGCCAGCACCAAATCGCTCACTAGCGGGAGAAAAGATACGCAGTATTTT. Encoded protein: CASTKSLTSGRKDTQYF.

CDR3 sequence: CASSHGQLGEQYF. The CDR3 DNA follows: TGCGCCAGCAGCCACGGACAGTTGGGGGAGCAGTACTTC. The chain has TRBV4-1 and TRBJ2-4, with D possibly being TRBD1 (6 bases). Germline values: CDR1 MGHRA, CDR2 YSYEKL. Trimming cost V 3 bases and J 13 bases, with 16 bases left between them. The CDR3 runs to 13 residues.

The V and J genes are TRBV11-2 and TRBJ1-6; tentatively, D is TRBD1 (6 bases). Germline loops: CDR1 SGHAT, CDR2 FQNNGV. V was trimmed by 8 bases and J by 4 bases, leaving 15 bases between them. This CDR3 region has 15 residues. The CDR3 nucleotides are TGTGCCAGCGGGAGAAACAGGGATTATAATTCACCCCTCCACTTT. Its translation: CASGRNRDYNSPLHF.

In its sample, this clonotype was seen a few times. The rearrangement joins TRBV11-2 to TRBJ2-6; no firm D call. CDR1 is SGHAT, CDR2 FQNNGV, per germline. Trimming cost V 1 base and J 6 bases, with 7 bases left between them. This CDR3 contains 14 residues. The CDR3 DNA reads TGTGCCAGCAGCTTAGGCGCCAAGGCCAACGTCCTGACTTTC. Amino acid sequence: CASSLGAKANVLTF.

This clonotype was found a few times. This chain connects TRBV29-1 to TRBJ2-5; D is uncertain. The CDR3 loop spans 11 amino acids. Germline V lookup: CDR1 SQVTM, CDR2 ANQGSEA. V was trimmed by 4 bases and J by 11 bases, leaving 14 bases between them. Here the CDR3 DNA reads TGCAGCGTTGGTGGCTACAATGAGCAGTACTTC. It translates to CSVGGYNEQYF.

This clonotype was seen a few times. The CDR3 sequence: CSARTVGSYEQYF. The DNA for the CDR3 is TGCAGTGCTAGGACGGTGGGATCCTACGAGCAGTACTTC. The chain has TRBV20-1 and TRBJ2-7; D unresolved. Germline V lookup: CDR1 DFQATT, CDR2 SNEGSKA (reference sequence). The CDR3 covers 13 residues. V was cut by 3 bases and J by 1 base, with 10 bases left in between.

This clonotype has a single count. V and J are TRBV9 and TRBJ2-1, with 9 bases identical to TRBD2. CDR1 is SGDLS, CDR2 YYNGEE, per germline. The trim removed 0 bases at V and 2 bases at J, leaving 6 bases unmatched. There are 17 residues in the CDR3. The CDR3 DNA sequence: TGTGCCAGCAGCGTAGGGTCTAGCGGGATCGCCTACAATGAGCAGTTCTTC. Protein: CASSVGSSGIAYNEQFF.

J is TRBJ1-6 and V is TRBV10-3, with 8 bases fitting TRBD1. The CDR3 extends over 16 amino acids. Germline values: CDR1 ENHRY, CDR2 SYGVKD. The ends lost 3 bases at V and 2 bases at J; junction bases unmatched: 3. CDR3 region: CAISDDRGTYNSPLHF. CDR3 nucleotides: TGTGCCATCAGTGATGACAGGGGCACCTATAATTCACCCCTCCACTTT.